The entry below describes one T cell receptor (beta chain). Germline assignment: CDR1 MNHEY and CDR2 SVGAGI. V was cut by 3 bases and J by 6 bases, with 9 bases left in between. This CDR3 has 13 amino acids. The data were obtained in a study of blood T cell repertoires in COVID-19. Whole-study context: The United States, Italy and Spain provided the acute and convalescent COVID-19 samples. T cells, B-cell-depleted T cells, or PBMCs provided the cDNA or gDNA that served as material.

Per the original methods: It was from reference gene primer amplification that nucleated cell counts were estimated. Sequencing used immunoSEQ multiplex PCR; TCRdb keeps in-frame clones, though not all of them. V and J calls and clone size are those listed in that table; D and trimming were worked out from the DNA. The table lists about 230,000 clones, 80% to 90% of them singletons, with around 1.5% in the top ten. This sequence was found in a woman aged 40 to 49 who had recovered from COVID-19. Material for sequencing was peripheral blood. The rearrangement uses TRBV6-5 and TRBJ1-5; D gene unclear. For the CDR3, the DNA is TGTGCCAGCAGTTATCAGATTGGTCAGCCCCAGCATTTT. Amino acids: CASSYQIGQPQHF.